This entry lists 11 T cell receptor beta chains sequenced from one sample in a study of blood T cell repertoires in COVID-19. Clones were sequenced by immunoSEQ multiplex PCR, and TCRdb holds only the in-frame ones, with some missing. The sample has 25,000 to 35,000 clones; roughly 83% are singletons. Sequenced: peripheral blood. The receptor source for this set is a man in his 70s with active COVID-19.

A single count supports this clone. The chain links TRBV7-9 to TRBJ1-1, with 9 bases that match TRBD1. Germline values: CDR1 SEHNR, CDR2 FQNEAQ (reference sequence). This CDR3 is 14 amino acids long. The junction had 5 bases not matched to a gene; V was cut back by 5 bases and J by 4 bases. CDR3 DNA: TGTGCCAGCAGCAGGGACAGGGTAGGCACTGAAGCTTTCTTT. As protein: CASSRDRVGTEAFF.

V gene TRBV27 combines with J gene TRBJ2-7; 14 bases align to TRBD2. The CDR3 consists of 16 residues. V lost 3 bases, J lost 3 bases, and 4 bases stayed unmatched. Germline values: CDR1 MNHEY, CDR2 SMNVEV (reference sequence). This CDR3 is CASSFGGTSGSYEQYF. CDR3 nucleotide sequence: TGTGCCAGCAGTTTCGGCGGGACTAGCGGGAGCTACGAGCAGTACTTC.

The chain employs TRBV18 and TRBJ2-1, with D possibly TRBD2 on 5 matching bases. CDR3 length: 15 amino acids. V gave up 4 bases and J gave up 5 bases, with 15 bases separating them. Germline CDR1 is KGHSH and CDR2 is LQKENI. Here the CDR3 DNA reads TGTGCCAGCTCACGAGGGATCCGCAACAACAATGAGCAGTTCTTC. Translated: CASSRGIRNNNEQFF.

This clone was seen only once. This chain links TRBV14 with TRBJ1-1, with TRBD1 as a possible D gene (6 bases). Germline V gene lookup returns CDR1 SGHDN and CDR2 FVKESK. The V gene lost 4 bases and the J gene lost 3 bases, with 18 bases spanning the gap. The CDR3 totals 16 residues. This CDR3 reads CASSLTGSGADTEAFF. CDR3 nucleotide sequence: TGTGCCAGCAGCCTAACCGGCTCAGGGGCGGACACTGAAGCTTTCTTT.

This rearrangement joins TRBV15 to TRBJ2-1; maybe TRBD1 (6 bases). V was shortened by 11 bases and J by 7 bases, with 24 bases between the two germline ends. The CDR3 contains 15 residues. Germline CDR1 LNHNV, CDR2 YYDKDF (reference sequence). The CDR3 DNA sequence: TGTGCCGTGCCACGGACGGGACACAAAAGGAATGAGCAGTTCTTC. Its protein is CAVPRTGHKRNEQFF.

This CDR3 is CASSLYGTYNEQFF. The CDR3, as DNA: TGTGCCAGCAGCTTGTACGGGACTTACAATGAGCAGTTCTTC. The chain links TRBV5-6 to TRBJ2-1; perhaps TRBD2 as D (6 bases). Trimming took off 1 base at V and 4 bases at J, with 9 bases between the two ends. This CDR3 is 14 amino acids long. Germline V gene lookup returns CDR1 SGHDT and CDR2 YYEEEE.

This chain's CDR3 is CASRDGTGGYEQYF. The CDR3 DNA follows: TGTGCCAGTAGGGACGGGACAGGGGGCTACGAGCAGTACTTC. This chain joins TRBV19 and TRBJ2-7, with 11 bases lining up with TRBD1. This CDR3 spans 14 amino acids. The V gene end was trimmed by 6 bases and the J gene end by 3 bases; junction bases not matched to a gene: 4. The germline V gene has CDR1 LNHDA and CDR2 SQIVND (reference sequence).

The J gene is TRBJ2-1, the V gene TRBV19, with 9 bases lining up with TRBD1. CDR3 length equals 13 residues. After removal of 5 bases from V and 9 bases from J, the junction contained 5 bases not matched to a gene. CDR1 LNHDA and CDR2 SQIVND come from the germline V gene (reference sequence). CDR3 coding DNA: TGTGCCAGTAGTTTCACGACAGGGGGTGAGCAGTTCTTC. This encodes CASSFTTGGEQFF.

The chain employs TRBV19 and TRBJ2-7; 7 bases map to TRBD1. The V and J ends lost 1 base and 0 bases, in that order; junction bases with no gene match: 3. Germline V gene sequence: CDR1 LNHDA, CDR2 SQIVND (reference sequence). CDR3 length: 15 amino acids. The CDR3 DNA follows: TGTGCCAGTAGTATAGTTGGGACAGCCTCCTACGAGCAGTACTTC. Amino acid sequence: CASSIVGTASYEQYF.

The genes are TRBV11-2 and TRBJ2-3; weak D call: TRBD2 (6 bases). From germline, CDR1 is SGHAT and CDR2 FQNNGV. This CDR3 spans 12 amino acids. V was shortened by 5 bases and J by 6 bases, with 9 bases between the two germline ends. DNA for the CDR3: TGTGCCAGCAGCCCAGGGAGGGATACGCAGTATTTT. It is translated as CASSPGRDTQYF.

Only a few counts were recorded for this clone. The V call is TRBV18, the J call TRBJ1-6, with a tentative D call TRBD1 (6 bases). Per germline, CDR1 KGHSH and CDR2 LQKENI. This CDR3 has 14 residues. The V and J ends lost 3 bases and 4 bases respectively, with 7 bases between them. The CDR3 sequence is CASSPRGYNSPLHF. The CDR3 region has the DNA TGTGCCAGCTCACCCAGGGGTTATAATTCACCCCTCCACTTT.